A few counts support the clone carrying this T cell receptor beta chain. This entry belongs to a study of blood T cell repertoires in COVID-19. The table came from immunoSEQ multiplex PCR; TCRdb's copy has only in-frame clones and leaves some out. Altogether more than 65,000 clones are present, 75% to 85% being singletons, with the ten largest covering 5.5% to 7%. V trimming: 6 bases; J trimming: 5 bases; junction bases outside the gene matches: 5. CDR3 length: 14 amino acids. Germline CDR1 reads MNHEY; CDR2 reads SVGAGI. This TCR came from a woman aged 55-69 years with acute or convalescent COVID-19. Sequencing was done on a sample of peripheral blood. The chain joins TRBV6-5 to TRBJ2-1, with 9 bases lining up with TRBD1. The DNA for the CDR3 is TGTGCCAGCAGCACCTGGACAGGGGACAATGAGCAGTTCTTC. Its protein is CASSTWTGDNEQFF.